The T cell receptor beta chain under discussion was sequenced for a study of technical replicates of blood from a few donors. The ends were cut back, 1 base at V and 8 bases at J, with 5 bases in the middle. The CDR3 runs to 12 residues. Germline V gives CDR1 SGHAT, CDR2 FQNNGV. The protocol was immunoSEQ multiplex PCR, while the TCRdb copy is restricted to in-frame clones and leaves out a portion. This table has tens of thousands of clones, roughly 96% appearing once. This clone was seen just once. This chain connects TRBV11-2 to TRBJ2-2, with unresolved D. The source is a human donor in good health. Sequenced: T cells isolated from PBMCs. This CDR3 reads CASSLGRGELFF. Here the CDR3 DNA reads TGTGCCAGCAGCTTAGGCAGAGGGGAGCTGTTTTTT.